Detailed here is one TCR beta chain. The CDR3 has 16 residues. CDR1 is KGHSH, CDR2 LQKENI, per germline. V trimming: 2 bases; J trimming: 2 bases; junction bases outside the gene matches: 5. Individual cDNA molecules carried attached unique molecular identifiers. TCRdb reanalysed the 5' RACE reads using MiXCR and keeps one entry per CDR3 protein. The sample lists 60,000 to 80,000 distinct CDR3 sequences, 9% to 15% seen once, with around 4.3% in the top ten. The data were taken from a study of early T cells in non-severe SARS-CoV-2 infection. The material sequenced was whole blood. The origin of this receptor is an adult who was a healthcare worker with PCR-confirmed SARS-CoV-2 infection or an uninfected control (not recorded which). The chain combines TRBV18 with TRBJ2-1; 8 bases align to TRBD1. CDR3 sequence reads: CASSPSRGQTYNEQFF. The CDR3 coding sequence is TGTGCCAGCTCACCATCCAGGGGGCAGACCTACAATGAGCAGTTCTTC.